The rows below give T cell receptor beta chains drawn from one sample of a study of radiation and T cells in renal cell carcinoma. Libraries were prepared by immunoSEQ multiplex PCR; TCRdb keeps only in-frame clonotypes and omits some of them. This table holds about 130,000 clones, roughly 90% found once. Sequenced here: blood, sampled from a patient whose treatment included radiotherapy and nephrectomy. These receptors were collected from a woman in her 50s with renal cell carcinoma. Each CDR3 is given without its conserved first and last residue. Size values are once, few and many counts, or a class for expanded clones, and some rows have none.

abundance | v_gene | CDR3aa
. | TRBV4-2 | ASSQENTGTVTQY
. | TRBV4-3 | ASSQESADYGYT
. | TRBV7-8 | ASSSRTGLRETQY
. | TRBV5-8 | ASSREGGSNQPQH
. | TRBV9 | ASSATSGGARGLDTQY
. | TRBV28 | ASSFSRGGGTEAF
. | TRBV6-5 | ASSYRGPRYGYT
few | TRBV2 | ASSGTGSGYGYT
. | TRBV7-9 | ASSFSRGLYQSSGSEQF
. | TRBV29-1 | SGRQGNTEAF
few | TRBV19 | ASSNRDRGLPLH
. | TRBV28 | ATGGIGGLYEQY
. | TRBV9 | ASSPRPNLAGRIENEQF
. | TRBV5-1 | ASSRSTDTQY
. | TRBV6-1 | ASSERFSGISYEQY
. | TRBV11-2 | ASSPGPSGGHEQY